This T cell receptor (beta chain) was captured in a study of beta chain features in type 1 diabetes. As concerns this clone: What it recognizes is unknown.

Germline CDR1 SGHRS, CDR2 YFSETQ. V was clipped by 0 bases and J by 5 bases; unmatched bases: 12. The CDR3 length is 17 residues. Sequencing targeted expressed TCRB transcripts, as all isolated RNA had been reverse transcribed. Sequenced naive, central memory and regulatory T cell samples produced an average of about 3.6 million reads. This table comes from immunoSEQ multiplex PCR, and its TCRdb copy is limited to in-frame clones, with some not included. The sample holds some 150,000 clones, roughly 10% seen once. General observations from the study: Patients with type 1 diabetes carried fewer insertions and had more deletions at their VDJ junctions. Patients and controls would be equally affected if PCR favored shorter templates.

The clonotype comes from a woman between 40 and 50 years old in good health. The V gene is TRBV5-1, the J gene TRBJ2-5, with TRBD2 matching 8 bases. Sample: central memory CD4+ T cells from blood. The CDR3 loop is CASSLATSGALRETQYF. The CDR3 nucleotides are TGCGCCAGCAGCTTGGCCACTAGCGGAGCCCTCCGGGAGACCCAGTACTTC.